This TCR beta chain comes out of a study of Graves' ophthalmopathy and Graves' hyperthyroidism. Study observations and caveats: Sensitivity of roughly 88% and specificity of approximately 76% were achieved when a 13-signature model separated ophthalmopathy from stable hyperthyroidism.

Included hyperthyroidism patients were aged 18 to 65 and newly diagnosed (under 2 months' duration). The CDR3 consists of 14 residues. Germline CDR1 and CDR2: SGHNT and YYREEE (reference sequence). With 5 bases removed from V and 1 base from J, the gap between germline ends came to 12 bases. The study amplified TCR beta CDR3 regions using RNA transcripts. First-round RT-PCR used HTBI primers; second-round multiplex PCR followed. Using its own MiXCR run on the multiplex PCR reads, TCRdb lists one record per CDR3 protein. The repertoire has 680,000 or so distinct CDR3 sequences, 22% of them found once; the top ten carry about 6.6%. Only a few counts were recorded for this clonotype. What it recognizes is unknown.

The chain has TRBV5-4 and TRBJ1-1; D may be TRBD1 (6 bases). The sequence was obtained from a young woman with stable Graves' hyperthyroidism. Some clones in this sample may be carry-over from other donors' samples. What was sequenced was peripheral blood. The CDR3 loop reads CASSHDRPNTEAFF. CDR3 coding DNA: TGTGCCAGCAGTCACGACAGGCCGAACACTGAAGCTTTCTTT.